Listed here are 21 T cell receptor beta chains from one sample, sequenced in a study of radiation and T cells in renal cell carcinoma. This table comes from immunoSEQ multiplex PCR, and its TCRdb copy is limited to in-frame clones, with some not included. This sample has 10,000 to 15,000 clones, with roughly a third found just once. Treatment given: 15 Gy SBRT to primary tumor, nephrectomy 4 weeks later. Sequencing used tumor tissue, obtained from a patient whose treatment included radiotherapy and nephrectomy. These receptors came from a man aged 60 to 69 with renal cell carcinoma.

This chain joins TRBV4-1 and TRBJ2-3, with D unresolved. Per the germline V gene, CDR1 is MGHRA and CDR2 is YSYEKL. There are 14 residues in the CDR3. V shed 1 base and J shed 4 bases, with 9 bases lying between them. CDR3 residues: CASSQGIASDTQYF. The CDR3 DNA reads as TGCGCCAGCAGCCAAGGAATCGCGTCAGATACGCAGTATTTT.

This CDR3 reads CAWSIGTPNYGYTF. The CDR3 DNA reads as TGTGCCTGGAGTATAGGGACGCCTAACTATGGCTACACCTTC. J is TRBJ1-2 and V is TRBV30; D is possibly TRBD1 (5 bases). Per the germline V gene, CDR1 is GTSNPN and CDR2 is SVGIG (reference sequence). The ends were cut back, 2 bases at V and 0 bases at J, with 10 bases in the middle. The CDR3 consists of 14 residues.

This clone was counted once. The chain employs TRBV4-3 and TRBJ2-1; D is uncertain. The CDR3 is 15 amino acids. V shed 1 base and J shed 6 bases, with 13 bases lying between them. Germline CDR1 is LGHNA and CDR2 is YSLEER. The CDR3 here is CASSQGFESFNEQFF. The CDR3, as DNA: TGCGCCAGCAGCCAAGGGTTCGAGTCGTTCAATGAGCAGTTCTTC.

This clone appeared a few times. This chain uses TRBV19 with TRBJ1-3; no reliable D call. The germline gives CDR1 LNHDA, CDR2 SQIVND (reference sequence). V lost 8 bases, J lost 0 bases, and 8 bases lay in between. The CDR3 length is 13 residues. CDR3 protein: CASAGSSGNTIYF. The CDR3 nucleotides are TGTGCCAGTGCTGGCAGCTCTGGAAACACCATATATTTT.

The rearrangement uses TRBV4-1 and TRBJ2-5; D is perhaps TRBD2 (6 bases). Germline lookup yields CDR1 MGHRA and CDR2 YSYEKL. V was pared by 4 bases and J by 5 bases, with 14 bases between. The CDR3 runs 14 residues. This chain's CDR3 is CASSPVGGGETQYF. In nucleotides, the CDR3 is TGCGCCAGCAGCCCTGTGGGAGGTGGGGAGACCCAGTACTTC.

This clone has only a few counts. V gene TRBV20-1 combines with J gene TRBJ2-5; D gene unclear. Germline V gene sequence: CDR1 DFQATT, CDR2 SNEGSKA (reference sequence). V was pared by 3 bases and J by 5 bases, with 7 bases between. The CDR3 extends over 11 amino acids. The CDR3 spells CSASWAETQYF. In DNA, the CDR3 is TGCAGTGCTAGTTGGGCTGAGACCCAGTACTTC.

This clone was recorded at least ten times. This rearrangement joins TRBV29-1 to TRBJ2-3; 8 bases are a match to TRBD2. CDR3 size: 14 residues. CDR1 is SQVTM and CDR2 is ANQGSEA in the germline V gene. V lost 7 bases and J lost 4; bases outside the gene matches: 10. The CDR3 sequence: CSGSKRGFADTQYF. CDR3 in DNA: TGCAGCGGGTCAAAGCGGGGGTTCGCAGATACGCAGTATTTT.

This rearrangement joins TRBV9 to TRBJ2-1; D not certain. CDR1 is SGDLS, CDR2 YYNGEE, per germline. This CDR3 has 12 residues. The V and J ends lost 1 base and 4 bases respectively, with 3 bases between them. The CDR3, as DNA: TGTGCCAGCAGCGTAAATTACAATGAGCAGTTCTTC. It encodes CASSVNYNEQFF.

The rearrangement uses TRBV7-9 and TRBJ1-6; a weak D match, TRBD1 (5 bases). The V and J ends lost 4 bases and 10 bases respectively, with 8 bases between them. The CDR3 totals 12 residues. In germline, CDR1 is SEHNR, CDR2 FQNEAQ (reference sequence). The CDR3 coding sequence is TGTGCCAGCAGCTCCGGGGGGTCACCCCTCCACTTT. It yields the protein CASSSGGSPLHF.

This clone has more than one count but fewer than ten. This rearrangement joins TRBV5-1 to TRBJ1-2, with D maybe TRBD1 (5 bases). Trimming removed 2 bases at V and 1 base at J, with 9 bases between. The germline V gene encodes CDR1 SGHRS and CDR2 YFSETQ. This CDR3 region has 14 residues. The CDR3 DNA reads TGCGCCAGCAGCTTCGGGGCATATAACTATGGCTACACCTTC. Its protein is CASSFGAYNYGYTF.

The chain is built from TRBV6-5 and TRBJ2-7; 7 bases line up with TRBD1. Germline CDR1 MNHEY, CDR2 SVGAGI. This CDR3 comprises 15 residues. V gave up 0 bases and J gave up 3 bases; unmatched junction bases: 5. The CDR3 is CASSYSWTGSYEQYF. The CDR3, as DNA: TGTGCCAGCAGTTACTCCTGGACAGGCAGCTACGAGCAGTACTTC.

This clone was found a few times. The CDR3 region is CAWSVPGYNEQFF. The DNA for the CDR3 is TGTGCCTGGAGTGTACCGGGCTACAATGAGCAGTTCTTC. The chain has TRBV30 and TRBJ2-1; no clear D gene. V was clipped by 0 bases and J by 3 bases, with 6 bases between them. The CDR3 has 13 amino acids. The germline gives CDR1 GTSNPN, CDR2 SVGIG (reference sequence).

This clone has a single count. The V call is TRBV11-2, the J call TRBJ2-3; 7 positions match TRBD1. Germline-derived CDR1 and CDR2 are SGHAT and FQNNGV. V lost 1 base to trimming and J lost 6 bases; unmatched junction nucleotides: 4. This CDR3 spans 14 amino acids. CDR3 region: CASSLGDRVDTQYF. CDR3 in DNA: TGTGCCAGCAGCTTAGGTGACAGGGTGGATACGCAGTATTTT.

The chain employs TRBV11-3 and TRBJ2-1; TRBD1 agrees at 8 bases. The CDR3 runs to 15 residues. V lost 5 bases and J lost 5; bases outside the gene matches: 8. Per the germline V gene, CDR1 is SGHNT and CDR2 is YENEEA. The CDR3 region has the DNA TGTGCCAGCAGCCCACAGGGACAGGTGGACAATGAGCAGTTCTTC. Translating it yields CASSPQGQVDNEQFF. The whole variable domain, remainder taken from reference TRBV11-3 and TRBJ2-1, is EAGVVQSPRYKIIEKKQPVAFWCNPISGHNTLYWYLQNLGQGPELLIRYENEEAVDDSQLPKDRFSAERLKGVDSTLKIQPAELGDSAVYLCASSPQGQVDNEQFFGPGTRLTVL.

The V call is TRBV9, the J call TRBJ1-2; D gene unclear. The CDR3 loop spans 16 amino acids. Looked up from germline, CDR1 is SGDLS and CDR2 is YYNGEE. V lost 3 bases to trimming and J lost 8 bases, with 23 bases between them. CDR3 sequence reads: CASSEGRVGDVRGYTF. CDR3 in DNA: TGTGCCAGCAGCGAGGGAAGGGTTGGTGATGTGAGGGGCTACACCTTC.

Only a few counts were recorded for this clone. The CDR3 loop reads CASSVDRRGGANVLTF. Written as DNA, the CDR3 is TGTGCCAGCAGCGTAGACCGGCGAGGAGGGGCCAACGTCCTGACTTTC. V gene TRBV9 combines with J gene TRBJ2-6, with no clear D. V dropped 0 bases and J dropped 4 bases, with 11 bases sitting between them. The CDR3 covers 16 residues. Germline CDR1 SGDLS, CDR2 YYNGEE.

The chain carries TRBV19 and TRBJ1-1; the D gene is possibly TRBD1 (5 bases). CDR1 is LNHDA, CDR2 SQIVND, per germline (reference sequence). V was cut by 3 bases and J by 11 bases, with 16 bases left in between. The CDR3 consists of 13 residues. CDR3 amino acids: CASSILGEGDAFF. In nucleotides, the CDR3 is TGTGCCAGTAGTATCCTCGGGGAAGGGGACGCTTTCTTT.

V usage is TRBV6-5 and J usage is TRBJ1-6, with 7 bases aligning to TRBD1. The length of the CDR3 is 14 residues. CDR1 and CDR2 (germline): MNHEY, SVGAGI. Trimming removed 6 bases from V and 9 bases from J; junction bases left unmatched: 8. In DNA, the CDR3 is TGTGCCAGCAGAGTGACAGGGAACAGTTCACCCCTCCACTTT. It translates to CASRVTGNSSPLHF.

V gene TRBV7-8 combines with J gene TRBJ2-1; no firm D call. CDR1 and CDR2 (germline): SGHVS, FQNEAQ. V lost 2 bases and J 11 bases, leaving 10 bases between the germline ends. This CDR3 has 12 residues. The CDR3 bases are TGTGCCAGCAGCTTAAATCGAGGAAAGCAGTTCTTC. Its protein product is CASSLNRGKQFF.

The genes are TRBV7-2 and TRBJ2-7; D call uncertain. V gave up 0 bases and J gave up 3 bases, with 6 bases separating them. The length of the CDR3 is 13 residues. Germline V gene lookup returns CDR1 SGHTA and CDR2 FQGNSA. This CDR3 reads CASSLAQGYEQYF. CDR3 nucleotides: TGTGCCAGCAGCTTAGCGCAAGGCTACGAGCAGTACTTC.

This clone ranks as medium-sized. CDR3 nucleotides: TGTGCTAGTGGTTTGTCACGGGGGGATACGCAGTATTTT. It encodes CASGLSRGDTQYF. The chain carries TRBV12-5 and TRBJ2-3; maybe TRBD2 (6 bases). V was shortened by 2 bases and J by 6 bases, with 9 bases between the two germline ends. This CDR3 has 13 amino acids. From germline, CDR1 is LGHNT and CDR2 FRNRAP.